This TCR beta chain stems from a study of chemoradiotherapy in HPV16-positive cancers. The CDR3 is made up of 16 amino acids. Per germline, CDR1 SGHRS and CDR2 YFSETQ. V was pared by 0 bases and J by 2 bases, with 6 bases of the junction left unmatched. Method: immunoSEQ multiplex PCR; TCRdb's copy keeps in-frame clones and lacks some. The sample lists roughly 32,000 clones; roughly nine tenths were seen once. Sequenced here: blood, sampled from a patient who underwent chemoradiotherapy. The sequence came from a human donor with HPV-associated anogenital cancer. The rearrangement uses TRBV5-1 and TRBJ2-3, with 7 bases fitting TRBD2. The CDR3 region has the DNA TGCGCCAGCAGCTTGGGGGTAAGCGGGGACACAGATACGCAGTATTTT. Translated: CASSLGVSGDTDTQYF.